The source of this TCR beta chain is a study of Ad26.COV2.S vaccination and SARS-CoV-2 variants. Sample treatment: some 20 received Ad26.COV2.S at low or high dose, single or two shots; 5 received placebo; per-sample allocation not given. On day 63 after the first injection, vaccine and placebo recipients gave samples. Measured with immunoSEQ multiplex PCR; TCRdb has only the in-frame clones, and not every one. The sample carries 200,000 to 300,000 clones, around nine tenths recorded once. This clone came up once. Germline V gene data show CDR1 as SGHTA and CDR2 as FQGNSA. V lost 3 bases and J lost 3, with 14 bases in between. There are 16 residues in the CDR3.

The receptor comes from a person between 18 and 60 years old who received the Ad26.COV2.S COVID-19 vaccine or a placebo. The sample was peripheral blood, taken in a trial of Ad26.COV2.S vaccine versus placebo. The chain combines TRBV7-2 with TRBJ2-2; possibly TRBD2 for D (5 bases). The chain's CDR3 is CASSFSAEVYTGELFF. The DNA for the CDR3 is TGTGCCAGCAGCTTCTCAGCGGAGGTTTACACCGGGGAGCTGTTTTTT.